This is a list of T cell receptor beta chains from one sample in a study of T cells after yellow fever vaccination. TCRdb re-derived calls from the 5' RACE reads in MiXCR, one entry per CDR3 protein. The repertoire holds just under 600,000 distinct CDR3 sequences, with less than 15% as singletons. The sequences come from PBMCs, collected on the day of the yellow fever booster vaccination. All receptors come from a man aged 25 to 40 who received the YFV17D yellow fever vaccine. The CDR3 runs from the conserved cysteine through the conserved F or W. The D gene is left open where the match is weak. The listing skips clone size in some rows; elsewhere it reads once, few, many or a size class.

CDR3nt	CDR3aa	abundance	j_gene	d_gene	v_gene
TGTGCCATCAGACCCGACGGAGCGGCACGAAATGAGCAGTTCTTC	CAIRPDGAARNEQFF	few	TRBJ2-1	.	TRBV10-3
TGTGCCAGCAGCTTAGGGCAGGTTCGATCACCCCTCCACTTT	CASSLGQVRSPLHF	few	TRBJ1-6	.	TRBV7-2
TGTGCCAGCAGTTACCGTACTGGACTGGGGACTGAAGCTTTCTTT	CASSYRTGLGTEAFF	few	TRBJ1-1	.	TRBV6-5
TGTGCCAGCAGCCCGCCCACCAATGAGCAGTTCTTC	CASSPPTNEQFF	.	TRBJ2-1	.	TRBV7-2
TGTGCCAGCAGCTACGCACCTAGCGGGAGGCGCACCTACGAGCAGTACTTC	CASSYAPSGRRTYEQYF	.	TRBJ2-7	TRBD2	TRBV7-2
TGTGCCAGCAGTTTGGGGCGGGAGTATTCCTACGAGCAGTACTTC	CASSLGREYSYEQYF	.	TRBJ2-7	TRBD2	TRBV28
TGTGCCAGCAAGTTAACAGGGCCCTACGAGCAGTACTTC	CASKLTGPYEQYF	.	TRBJ2-7	.	TRBV28
TGCGCCAGCAGCTTGCGGCAGGGTTTCATGAACACTGAAGCTTTCTTT	CASSLRQGFMNTEAFF	.	TRBJ1-1	.	TRBV5-1
TGTGCCAGCAGCCCACAAGGGGGTGGGAAGCAGAAGGCTTTCTTT	CASSPQGGGKQKAFF	.	TRBJ1-1	.	TRBV7-2
TGTGCCAGCAGCCACCTCGATACGCAGTATTTT	CASSHLDTQYF	.	TRBJ2-3	.	TRBV3-1
TGCAGTCAACGGGCTAGCGGGCGAGATGAGCAGTTCTTC	CSQRASGRDEQFF	.	TRBJ2-1	TRBD2	TRBV29-1
TGCGCCACCACGCCGGGTTTTTCCTACGAGCAGTACTTC	CATTPGFSYEQYF	.	TRBJ2-7	.	TRBV10-2
TGCGCCAGCAGCCCCGGGACTCACATGAACGAGCAGTACTTC	CASSPGTHMNEQYF	.	TRBJ2-7	.	TRBV4-3
TGCAGTGCCTTCCGGACTAGCGGCAACTTGGGCACAGATACGCAGTATTTT	CSAFRTSGNLGTDTQYF	.	TRBJ2-3	TRBD2	TRBV20-1
TGTGCCAGCAGCCCTAACAGGGGCACGGAGACCCAGTACTTC	CASSPNRGTETQYF	.	TRBJ2-5	TRBD1	TRBV11-2
TGTGCCAGCAGCCCCCCCGGGGGGGCGTTAAATGAGCAGTTCTTC	CASSPPGGALNEQFF	few	TRBJ2-1	TRBD2	TRBV9
TGCAGCGTTGGAGCGGGAGGGCCAGTTGAGCAGTTCTTC	CSVGAGGPVEQFF	few	TRBJ2-1	TRBD2	TRBV29-1
TGTGCCAGCACACCACGTAAGAAACTCAGCGGGAGTTCCTACAATGAGCAGTTCTTC	CASTPRKKLSGSSYNEQFF	.	TRBJ2-1	TRBD2	TRBV18
TGTGCCAGCAGTCCCGGGAAGGGCAAAAACATTCAGTACTTC	CASSPGKGKNIQYF	.	TRBJ2-4	.	TRBV28
TGTGCCACCTCTGTAAGGGGGAGTGAGACCCAGTACTTC	CATSVRGSETQYF	few	TRBJ2-5	.	TRBV19
TGTGCCAGCAGTTTATCGTGGGGTTCGGAAAAACTGTTTTTT	CASSLSWGSEKLFF	few	TRBJ1-4	.	TRBV27
TGTGCTAGTAGATCGTCTAATGACCGCGAATATGGAGAGACCCAGTACTTC	CASRSSNDREYGETQYF	few	TRBJ2-5	.	TRBV12-5
TGCGCCAGCAGCCAAGATGGCAGGGGGCCAAAAAACATTCAGTACTTC	CASSQDGRGPKNIQYF	.	TRBJ2-4	TRBD1	TRBV4-1
TGTGCCTGGAGCGGGAGGTTAGCAGATACGCAGTATTTT	CAWSGRLADTQYF	many	TRBJ2-3	TRBD2	TRBV30
TGCGCCAGCAGCTTGGTGACAGGGGGATCCGATGAGCAGTTCTTC	CASSLVTGGSDEQFF	few	TRBJ2-1	TRBD1	TRBV5-1
TGTGCCAGCAGCTTAGTTGCCACGGGGGAGCAGTACTTC	CASSLVATGEQYF	few	TRBJ2-7	.	TRBV7-9
TGTGCCTTTACCATCAGGCCCGGACAGGGGCCCTACGAGCAGTACTTC	CAFTIRPGQGPYEQYF	few	TRBJ2-7	TRBD1	TRBV2
TGCGCCAGCAGCTTGGTATATGGTTTGGACGCTTTCTTT	CASSLVYGLDAFF	few	TRBJ1-1	.	TRBV5-1
TGTGCCAGCCGGGGGGGTTTTGCCTACGAGCAGTACTTC	CASRGGFAYEQYF	.	TRBJ2-7	TRBD2	TRBV28